The present T cell receptor (beta chain) was sequenced within a study of shared clonotypes between healthy human individuals. Study findings and constraints: Investigators collected only blood, and repertoires in tissues likely differ. Clonotype sharing among the donors was expected to vary with sequencing depth.

Of note for this clone: Its antigen is still unknown.

Researchers ran the assay at a deep level. Here immunoSEQ multiplex PCR was the method, and the copy in TCRdb shows in-frame clones only, minus some. The table lists 2 million to 2.5 million clones, 90% to 96% of them singletons. The CDR3 totals 12 residues. Germline V CDR1 and CDR2: SNHLY, FYNNEI. This receptor was taken from a man between 18 and 35 years old in good health. The specimen was naive CD4+ T cells sorted from blood. The subset denotes: CD45RA+ positively selected. The chain is built from TRBV2 and TRBJ2-3; 7 bases fit TRBD2. The DNA of the CDR3 is TGTGCGGGGGGGTCCCGAAGGGATACGCAGTATTTT. This sequence encodes CAGGSRRDTQYF.